This T cell receptor beta chain was sequenced in a study of T cells expressing NK-cell markers. About the study: HCMV seropositivity marked most of the eight sequenced donors; one was seronegative.

Study-wide results and caveats: NKG2C+ dominant clonotype frequencies in 5 or 6 donors were 1.0-7.0% of CD8+ T cells. For several donors, these clonotypes were likewise the leading ones in the CD3+CD56-NKG2C+ fraction.

Germline V gene data show CDR1 as SGHTA and CDR2 as FQGTGA. CDR3 length: 18 amino acids. One entry per CDR3 protein, without DNA, is what TCRdb gives after re-calling the 5' RACE reads. Its table records some 460,000 distinct CDR3 sequences. In the case of this clonotype: Antigen: not known.

The sequencing input was blood T cells: a sorted CD56 or NKG2C T cell subset, CD4+ or CD8+ T cells, or bulk PBMC T cells (not recorded which). The chain recombines TRBV7-3 with TRBJ2-3; TCRdb returns TRBD2, unconfirmable since there is no DNA. The clonotype was recovered from a woman aged 50 to 60 in good health. The CDR3 reads CASSPTSGRAFGTDTQYF. The complete variable domain, with remaining parts taken from reference TRBV7-3 and TRBJ2-3, reads GAGVSQTPSNKVTEKGKYVELRCDPISGHTALYWYRQSLGQGPEFLIYFQGTGAADDSGLPNDRFFAVRPEGSVSTLKIQRTERGDSAVYLCASSPTSGRAFGTDTQYFGPGTRLTVL.